These 17 T cell receptor beta chains share one sample of origin, sequenced in a study of CD8+ T cells in alopecia areata. Treatment: oral pan-JAK inhibitor, 5-10 mg twice daily. Following RNA extraction, reverse transcription yielded cDNA that acted as the sequencing template. Sequencing used immunoSEQ multiplex PCR; TCRdb keeps in-frame clones, though not all of them. There are approximately 150,000 clones in the sample; 58% occur only once, and around 15% lies in the top ten. The sample here was CD4+ T cells sorted from blood, taken around week 55, from a patient treated with tofacitinib. All receptors come from a human donor with alopecia areata.

This sequence joins TRBV30 and TRBJ1-2; D is ambiguous. The V end lost 0 bases, the J end lost 8 bases, and 16 bases lay between the germline ends. CDR1 and CDR2 (germline): GTSNPN, SVGIG (reference sequence). There are 14 residues in the CDR3. This CDR3 is CAWSVGFRLIGYTF. DNA of the CDR3: TGTGCCTGGAGTGTAGGGTTCCGTTTAATCGGCTACACCTTC.

This clone was detected only a few times. The chain carries TRBV2 and TRBJ2-5, with TRBD2 matching 8 bases. The CDR3 runs to 15 residues. After removal of 4 bases from V and 7 bases from J, the junction contained 11 bases not matched to a gene. Germline CDR1 is SNHLY and CDR2 is FYNNEI. CDR3 sequence (DNA): TGTGCCAGCAGTGTACTAGCGGCCAAAGAAGGGACCCAGTACTTC. Residues: CASSVLAAKEGTQYF.

This clone came up a few times. V gene TRBV2 combines with J gene TRBJ1-5, with 8 bases fitting TRBD1. The CDR3 length is 14 residues. Germline trimming cut 8 bases from V and 3 bases from J; bases unmatched to any gene: 6. Germline CDR1 is SNHLY and CDR2 is FYNNEI. In nucleotides, the CDR3 is TGTGCCAGCGGCGACAGGGGATTCAATCAGCCCCAGCATTTT. Its translation is CASGDRGFNQPQHF. Drawing the rest from reference TRBV2 and TRBJ1-5, the complete variable domain is EPEVTQTPSHQVTQMGQEVILRCVPISNHLYFYWYRQILGQKVEFLVSFYNNEISEKSEIFDDQFSVERPDGSNFTLKIRSTKLEDSAMYFCASGDRGFNQPQHFGDGTRLSIL.

The V call is TRBV30, the J call TRBJ1-3; D call uncertain. V was shortened by 4 bases and J by 4 bases, with 5 bases between the two germline ends. This CDR3 contains 11 residues. CDR1 and CDR2 (germline): GTSNPN, SVGIG (reference sequence). The CDR3 sequence is CAWMVGNTIYF. In DNA form, the CDR3 reads TGTGCCTGGATGGTGGGAAACACCATATATTTT.

This clone was observed once. The gene calls are TRBV10-3 and TRBJ2-7, with D perhaps TRBD1 (6 bases). The V end was cut by 5 bases, the J end by 2 bases, with 16 bases between. The CDR3 spans 15 residues. Germline V gene lookup returns CDR1 ENHRY and CDR2 SYGVKD. The CDR3: CAISSRTEFTYEQYF. CDR3 nucleotide sequence: TGTGCCATCAGTTCCAGGACAGAGTTTACCTACGAGCAGTACTTC.

The V and J genes are TRBV2 and TRBJ1-4; D is unresolved. V lost 6 bases, J lost 0 bases, and 11 bases lay in between. Germline V gives CDR1 SNHLY, CDR2 FYNNEI. The CDR3 loop spans 15 amino acids. CDR3 loop: CASRNRVATNEKLFF. CDR3 DNA: TGTGCCAGCAGGAACCGAGTTGCAACTAATGAAAAACTGTTTTTT. The variable domain in full, completed from reference TRBV2 and TRBJ1-4, reads EPEVTQTPSHQVTQMGQEVILRCVPISNHLYFYWYRQILGQKVEFLVSFYNNEISEKSEIFDDQFSVERPDGSNFTLKIRSTKLEDSAMYFCASRNRVATNEKLFFGSGTQLSVL.

The count of this clone is one. V usage is TRBV6-5 and J usage is TRBJ1-2; maybe TRBD1 (5 bases). The CDR3 length is 14 residues. The germline V gene has CDR1 MNHEY and CDR2 SVGAGI. V shed 5 bases and J shed 4 bases, with 14 bases lying between them. In DNA, the CDR3 is TGTGCCAGCAGTCTAGGGCAGGGAGGCTATGGCTACACCTTC. Translating it yields CASSLGQGGYGYTF.

The rearrangement uses TRBV29-1 and TRBJ2-4, with no clear D. V was cut by 5 bases and J by 10 bases, with 12 bases left in between. CDR3 length equals 11 residues. Germline V gives CDR1 SQVTM, CDR2 ANQGSEA. The CDR3 loop is CSVLLMAIQYF. The CDR3 DNA reads as TGCAGCGTTTTATTGATGGCGATTCAGTACTTC.

This chain uses TRBV28 with TRBJ2-4; D unclear. With 1 base removed from V and 8 bases from J, the gap between germline ends came to 9 bases. CDR1 and CDR2 from the germline V gene are MDHEN and SYDVKM. The CDR3 totals 13 residues. CDR3 amino acids: CASSLYSWDIQYF. The CDR3 bases are TGTGCCAGCAGTTTATATTCGTGGGACATTCAGTACTTC.

The chain has TRBV27 and TRBJ2-7; 10 bases fit TRBD1. The CDR3 sequence is 13 residues long. The trim removed 5 bases at V and 11 bases at J, leaving 9 bases unmatched. The germline V gene encodes CDR1 MNHEY and CDR2 SMNVEV (reference sequence). CDR3 sequence reads: CASSIGQGGPEYF. Written as DNA, the CDR3 is TGTGCCAGCAGTATCGGACAGGGGGGGCCGGAGTACTTC.

The chain is built from TRBV7-2 and TRBJ2-3; unclear D gene. The CDR3 extends over 14 amino acids. V shed 0 bases and J shed 1 base, with 5 bases lying between them. Germline V gene sequence: CDR1 SGHTA, CDR2 FQGNSA. CDR3 protein: CASSLAVGTDTQYF. CDR3 nucleotides: TGTGCCAGCAGCTTAGCTGTGGGCACAGATACGCAGTATTTT.

This clone has only a few counts. This rearrangement joins TRBV5-1 to TRBJ2-1; D uncertain. Germline CDR1 SGHRS, CDR2 YFSETQ. The CDR3 is made up of 14 amino acids. Trimming shortened V by 0 bases and J by 0 bases, and 4 bases separated the two germline ends. The CDR3 region is CASSLGSSYNEQFF. In DNA form, the CDR3 reads TGCGCCAGCAGCTTGGGTAGCTCCTACAATGAGCAGTTCTTC.

V is TRBV30 and J is TRBJ1-2; 9 bases are a match to TRBD1. Germline V CDR1 and CDR2: GTSNPN, SVGIG (reference sequence). J lost 5 bases, V lost 3 bases, and 4 bases had no gene match. This CDR3 region has 13 residues. The CDR3 DNA reads as TGTGCCTGGAGCGGAGACAGGGGGTATGGCTACACCTTC. This encodes CAWSGDRGYGYTF.

V usage is TRBV5-4 and J usage is TRBJ2-1; D is undetermined. V lost 0 bases and J lost 10, with 17 bases in between. CDR3 length equals 15 residues. CDR1 is SGHNT, CDR2 YYREEE, per germline (reference sequence). Here the CDR3 reads CASSLGIAVTEEQFF. Here the CDR3 DNA reads TGTGCCAGCAGCTTGGGGATAGCTGTCACGGAGGAGCAGTTCTTC.

The chain joins TRBV4-2 to TRBJ2-7; D not certain. The CDR3 has 14 amino acids. The V gene's germline CDR1 is LGHNA and CDR2 YNFKEQ. V lost 1 base and J lost 2, with 9 bases in between. This chain's CDR3 is CASSQVVETYEQYF. In nucleotides, the CDR3 is TGTGCCAGCAGCCAAGTTGTGGAAACCTACGAGCAGTACTTC.

The chain has TRBV4-1 and TRBJ2-7, with D unclear. The CDR3 has 16 amino acids. Trimming took 2 bases from V and 3 from J, leaving 17 bases between them. In germline, CDR1 is MGHRA, CDR2 YSYEKL. Here the CDR3 DNA reads TGCGCCAGCAGCCAATCCGACTCCAACAGAATCTACGAGCAGTACTTC. Protein product: CASSQSDSNRIYEQYF.

The chain links TRBV25-1 to TRBJ1-1, with D possibly matching TRBD1 (6 bases). CDR1 and CDR2 (germline): MGHDK, SYGVNS. V was trimmed by 1 base and J by 8 bases, leaving 14 bases between them. This CDR3 contains 14 residues. The CDR3 region has the DNA TGTGCCAGCAGTGAATCAAGGGGGACGGTAGAAGCTTTCTTT. Residues: CASSESRGTVEAFF.